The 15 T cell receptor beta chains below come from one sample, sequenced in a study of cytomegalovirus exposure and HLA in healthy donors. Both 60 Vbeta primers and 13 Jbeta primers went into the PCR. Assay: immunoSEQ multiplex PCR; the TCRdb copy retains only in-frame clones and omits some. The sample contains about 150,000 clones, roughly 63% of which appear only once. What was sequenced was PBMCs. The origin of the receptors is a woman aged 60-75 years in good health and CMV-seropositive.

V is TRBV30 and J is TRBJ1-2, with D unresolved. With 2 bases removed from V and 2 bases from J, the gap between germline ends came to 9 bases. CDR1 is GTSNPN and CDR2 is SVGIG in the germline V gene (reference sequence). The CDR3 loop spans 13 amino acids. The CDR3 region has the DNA TGTGCCTGGAGTTTTTACAGCAACTATGGCTACACCTTC. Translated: CAWSFYSNYGYTF.

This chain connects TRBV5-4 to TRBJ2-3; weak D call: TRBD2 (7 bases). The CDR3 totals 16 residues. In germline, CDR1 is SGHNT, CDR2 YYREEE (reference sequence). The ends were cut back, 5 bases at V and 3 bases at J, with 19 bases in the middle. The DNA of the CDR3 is TGTGCCAGCAGAGGGGGGGTACCGGGAGAGACAGATACGCAGTATTTT. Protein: CASRGGVPGETDTQYF.

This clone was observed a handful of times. CDR3 nucleotide sequence: TGTGCCAGCAGCCGCCATAAGGGGCGCGTGGATGGCTACACCTTC. Translated: CASSRHKGRVDGYTF. The chain combines TRBV28 with TRBJ1-2; D is perhaps TRBD1 (5 bases). Trimming stripped 6 bases from V and 6 bases from J, with 20 bases between. The germline V gene has CDR1 MDHEN and CDR2 SYDVKM. This CDR3 has 15 residues.

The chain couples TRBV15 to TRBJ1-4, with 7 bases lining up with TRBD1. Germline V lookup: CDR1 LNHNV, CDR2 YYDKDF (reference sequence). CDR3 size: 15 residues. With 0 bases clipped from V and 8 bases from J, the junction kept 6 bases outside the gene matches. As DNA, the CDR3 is TGTGCCACCAGCAGAGATGACAGGGCCCGGGAAAAACTGTTTTTT. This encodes CATSRDDRAREKLFF.

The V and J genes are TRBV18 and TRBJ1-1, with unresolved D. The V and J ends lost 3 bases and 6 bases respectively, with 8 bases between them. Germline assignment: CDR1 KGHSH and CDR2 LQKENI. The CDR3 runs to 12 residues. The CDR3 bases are TGTGCCAGCTCACCCTACGGTTCTGAAGCTTTCTTT. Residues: CASSPYGSEAFF.

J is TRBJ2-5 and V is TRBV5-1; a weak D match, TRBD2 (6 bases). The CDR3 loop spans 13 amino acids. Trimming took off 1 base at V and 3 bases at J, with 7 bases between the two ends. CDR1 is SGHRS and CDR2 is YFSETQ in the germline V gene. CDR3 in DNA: TGCGCCAGCAGCTTGTGGGGGGAAGAGACCCAGTACTTC. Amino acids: CASSLWGEETQYF.

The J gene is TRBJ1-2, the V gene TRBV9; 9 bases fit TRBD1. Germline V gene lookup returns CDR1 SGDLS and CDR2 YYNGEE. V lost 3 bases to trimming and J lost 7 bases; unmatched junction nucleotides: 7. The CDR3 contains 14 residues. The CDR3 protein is CASSGSGTGPGYTF. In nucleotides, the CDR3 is TGTGCCAGCAGCGGATCCGGGACAGGGCCTGGCTACACCTTC.

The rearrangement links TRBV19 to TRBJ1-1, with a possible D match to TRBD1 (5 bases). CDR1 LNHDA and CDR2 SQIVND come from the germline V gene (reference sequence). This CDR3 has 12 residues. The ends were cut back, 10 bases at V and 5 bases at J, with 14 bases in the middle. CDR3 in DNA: TGTGCCACCCAGGGCCGATTAACTGAAGCTTTCTTT. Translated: CATQGRLTEAFF.

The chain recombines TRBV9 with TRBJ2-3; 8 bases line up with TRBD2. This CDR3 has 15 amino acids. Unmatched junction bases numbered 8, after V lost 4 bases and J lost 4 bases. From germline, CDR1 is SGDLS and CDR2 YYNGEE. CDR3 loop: CASSSEREFPDTQYF. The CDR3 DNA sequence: TGTGCCAGCAGCTCTGAGCGGGAGTTCCCAGATACGCAGTATTTT. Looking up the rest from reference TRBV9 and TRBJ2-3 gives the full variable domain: DSGVTQTPKHLITATGQRVTLRCSPRSGDLSVYWYQQSLDQGLQFLIQYYNGEERAKGNILERFSAQQFPDLHSELNLSSLELGDSALYFCASSSEREFPDTQYFGPGTRLTVL.

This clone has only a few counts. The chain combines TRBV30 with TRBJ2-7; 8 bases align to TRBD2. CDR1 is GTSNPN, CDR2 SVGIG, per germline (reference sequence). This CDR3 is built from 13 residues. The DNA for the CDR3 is TGTGCTGGGGGCGGGGGGCGCATCTACGAGCAGTACTTC. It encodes CAGGGGRIYEQYF.

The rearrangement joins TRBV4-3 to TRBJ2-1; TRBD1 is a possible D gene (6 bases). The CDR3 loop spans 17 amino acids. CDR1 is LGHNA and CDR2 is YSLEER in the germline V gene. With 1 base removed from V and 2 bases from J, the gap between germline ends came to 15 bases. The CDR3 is CASSQAGQDSPYNEQFF. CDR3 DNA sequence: TGCGCCAGCAGCCAAGCGGGGCAGGACAGCCCCTACAATGAGCAGTTCTTC.

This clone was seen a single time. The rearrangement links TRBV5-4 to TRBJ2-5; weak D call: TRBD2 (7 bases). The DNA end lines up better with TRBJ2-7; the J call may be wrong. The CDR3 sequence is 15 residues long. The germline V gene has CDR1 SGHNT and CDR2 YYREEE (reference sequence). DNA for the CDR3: TGTGCCAGCAGCTTGATGGGGGGGGGCACCTACGAGCAGTACTTC. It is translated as CASSLMGGGTYEQYF.

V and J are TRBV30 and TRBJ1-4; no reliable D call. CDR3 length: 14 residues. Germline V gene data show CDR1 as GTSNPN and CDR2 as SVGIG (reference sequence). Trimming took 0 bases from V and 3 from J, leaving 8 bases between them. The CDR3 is CAWSVAYPNEKLFF. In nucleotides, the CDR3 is TGTGCCTGGAGTGTAGCCTACCCTAATGAAAAACTGTTTTTT.

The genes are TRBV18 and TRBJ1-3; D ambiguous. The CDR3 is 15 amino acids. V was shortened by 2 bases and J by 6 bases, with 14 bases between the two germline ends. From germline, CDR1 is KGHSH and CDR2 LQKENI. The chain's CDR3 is CASSPMRDNQNTIYF. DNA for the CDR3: TGTGCCAGCTCACCAATGAGAGACAACCAAAACACCATATATTTT.

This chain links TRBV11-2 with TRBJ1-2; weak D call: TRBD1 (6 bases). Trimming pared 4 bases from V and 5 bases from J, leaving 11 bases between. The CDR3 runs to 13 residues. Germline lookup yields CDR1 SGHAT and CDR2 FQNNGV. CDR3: CASSYKGDYGYTF. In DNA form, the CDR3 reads TGTGCCAGCAGCTATAAGGGGGATTATGGCTACACCTTC.